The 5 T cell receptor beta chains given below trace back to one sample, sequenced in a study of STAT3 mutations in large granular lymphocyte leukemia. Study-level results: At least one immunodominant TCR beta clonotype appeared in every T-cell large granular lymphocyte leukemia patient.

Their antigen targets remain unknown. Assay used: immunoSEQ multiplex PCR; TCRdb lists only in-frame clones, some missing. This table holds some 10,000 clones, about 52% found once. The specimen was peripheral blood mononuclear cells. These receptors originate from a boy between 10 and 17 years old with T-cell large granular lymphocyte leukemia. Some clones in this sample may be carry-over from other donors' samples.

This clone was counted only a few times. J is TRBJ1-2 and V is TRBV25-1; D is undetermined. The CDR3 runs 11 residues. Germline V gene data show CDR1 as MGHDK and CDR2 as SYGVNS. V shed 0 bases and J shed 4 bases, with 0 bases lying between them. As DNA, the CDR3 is TGTGCCAGCAGTGAATACTATGGCTACACCTTC. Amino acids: CASSEYYGYTF.

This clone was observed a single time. CDR3: CASGVDRANGNTIYF. DNA for the CDR3: TGCGCCAGCGGCGTAGACAGGGCGAACGGAAACACCATATATTTT. V is TRBV5-1 and J is TRBJ1-3, with 7 nucleotides matching TRBD1. The CDR3 is 15 residues long. Germline V lookup: CDR1 SGHRS, CDR2 YFSETQ. V lost 7 bases to trimming and J lost 4 bases; unmatched junction nucleotides: 11.

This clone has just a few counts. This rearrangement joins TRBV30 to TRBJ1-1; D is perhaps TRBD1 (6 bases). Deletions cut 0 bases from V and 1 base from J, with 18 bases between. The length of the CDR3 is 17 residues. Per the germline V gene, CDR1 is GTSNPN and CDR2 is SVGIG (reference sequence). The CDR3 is CAWSVGFYGQPNTEAFF. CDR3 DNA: TGTGCCTGGAGTGTCGGATTCTACGGACAGCCGAACACTGAAGCTTTCTTT. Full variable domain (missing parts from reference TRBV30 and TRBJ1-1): SQTIHQWPATLVQPVGSPLSLECTVEGTSNPNLYWYRQAAGRGLQLLFYSVGIGQISSEVPQNLSASRPQDRQFILSSKKLLLSDSGFYLCAWSVGFYGQPNTEAFFGQGTRLTVV.

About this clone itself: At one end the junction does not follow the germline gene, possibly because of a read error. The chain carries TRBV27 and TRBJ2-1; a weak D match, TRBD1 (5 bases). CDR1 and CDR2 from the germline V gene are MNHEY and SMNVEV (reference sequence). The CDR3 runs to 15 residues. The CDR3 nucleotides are TGTGCCAGCAGTTCCCCCACCCAAAGGACACCTTTCTTGGTCTTC. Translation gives CASSSPTQRTPFLVF.

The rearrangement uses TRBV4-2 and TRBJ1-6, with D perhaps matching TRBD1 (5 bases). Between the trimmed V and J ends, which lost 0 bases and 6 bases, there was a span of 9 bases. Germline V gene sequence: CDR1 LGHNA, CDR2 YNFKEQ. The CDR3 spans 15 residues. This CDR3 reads CASSQDLGGNSPLHF. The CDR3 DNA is TGTGCCAGCAGCCAAGATCTGGGGGGTAATTCACCCCTCCACTTT.